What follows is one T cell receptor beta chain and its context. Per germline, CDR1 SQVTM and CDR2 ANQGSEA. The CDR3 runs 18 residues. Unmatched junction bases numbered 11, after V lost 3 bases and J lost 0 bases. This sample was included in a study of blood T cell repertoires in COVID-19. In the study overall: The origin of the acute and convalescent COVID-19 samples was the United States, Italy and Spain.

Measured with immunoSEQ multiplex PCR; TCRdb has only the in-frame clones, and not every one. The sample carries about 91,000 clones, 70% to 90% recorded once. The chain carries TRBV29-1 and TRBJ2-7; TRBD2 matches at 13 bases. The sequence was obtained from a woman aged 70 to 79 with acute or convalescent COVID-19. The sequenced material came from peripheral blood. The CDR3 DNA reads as TGCAGCGTTGAGGAAGGACTAGCGGGAGCTTTTAGCTCCTACGAGCAGTACTTC. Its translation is CSVEEGLAGAFSSYEQYF.